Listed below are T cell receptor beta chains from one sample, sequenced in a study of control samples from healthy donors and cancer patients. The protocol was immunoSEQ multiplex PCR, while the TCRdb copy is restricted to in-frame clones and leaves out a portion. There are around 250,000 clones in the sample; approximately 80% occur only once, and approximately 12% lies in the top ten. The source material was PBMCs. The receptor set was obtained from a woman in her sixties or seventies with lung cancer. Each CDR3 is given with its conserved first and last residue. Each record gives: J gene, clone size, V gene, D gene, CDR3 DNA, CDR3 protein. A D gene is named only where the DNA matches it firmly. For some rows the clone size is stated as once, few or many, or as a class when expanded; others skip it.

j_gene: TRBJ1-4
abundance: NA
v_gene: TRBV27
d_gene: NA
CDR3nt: TGTGCCAGCTCGCGGGGGGGCTCGTTATCCGAAAAACTGTTTTTT
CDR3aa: CASSRGGSLSEKLFF

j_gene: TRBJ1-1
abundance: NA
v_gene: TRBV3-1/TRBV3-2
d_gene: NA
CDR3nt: TGTGCCAGCAGACAGACGCAAGCGAACACTGAAGCTTTCTTT
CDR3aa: CASRQTQANTEAFF

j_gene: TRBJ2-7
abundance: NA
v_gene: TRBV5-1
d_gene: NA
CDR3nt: TGCGCCAGCCGCCGAGATCCCTCCTACGAGCAGTACTTC
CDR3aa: CASRRDPSYEQYF

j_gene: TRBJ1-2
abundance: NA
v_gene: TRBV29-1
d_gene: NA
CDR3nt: TGCAGTGATTCCGGTCGGCGGTCCGGCTGGGGCTACACCTTC
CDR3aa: CSDSGRRSGWGYTF

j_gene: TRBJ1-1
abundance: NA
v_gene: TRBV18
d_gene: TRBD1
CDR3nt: TGTGCCAGCTCATCCGACAGGGTGAGTGCTTTCTTT
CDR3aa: CASSSDRVSAFF

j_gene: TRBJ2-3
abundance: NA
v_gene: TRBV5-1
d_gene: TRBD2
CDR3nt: TGCGCCAGCAGCCTCCTCCGGACTAGCGGGAGCTACAGCGCAGATACGCAGTATTTT
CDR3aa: CASSLLRTSGSYSADTQYF

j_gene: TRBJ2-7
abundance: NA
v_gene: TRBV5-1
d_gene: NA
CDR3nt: TGCGCCAGCAGCCCGCCGGGACTCAACACTCTCTACGAGCAGTACTTC
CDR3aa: CASSPPGLNTLYEQYF

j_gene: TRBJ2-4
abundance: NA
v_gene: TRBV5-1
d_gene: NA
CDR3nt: TGCGCCAGCAGGGCAAACCCAGGGGATAACATTCAGTACTTC
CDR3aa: CASRANPGDNIQYF

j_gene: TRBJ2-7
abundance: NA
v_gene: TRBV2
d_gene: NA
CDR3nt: TGTGCCAGCAACCTAGTGGGGACCAACTACGAGCAGTACTTC
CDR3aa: CASNLVGTNYEQYF

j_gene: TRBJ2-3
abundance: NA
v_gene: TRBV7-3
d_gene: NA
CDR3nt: TGTGCCAGCAGCCCGGGCACAGATACGCAGTATTTT
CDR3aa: CASSPGTDTQYF

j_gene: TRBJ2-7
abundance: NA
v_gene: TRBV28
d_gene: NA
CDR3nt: TGTGCCAGCACCGGGGGACGCTCCTACGAGCAGTACTTC
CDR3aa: CASTGGRSYEQYF

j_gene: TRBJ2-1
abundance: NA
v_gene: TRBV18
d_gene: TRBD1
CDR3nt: TGTGCCAGCTCATCCGACAGGGCAAACAATGAGCAGTTCTTC
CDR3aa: CASSSDRANNEQFF

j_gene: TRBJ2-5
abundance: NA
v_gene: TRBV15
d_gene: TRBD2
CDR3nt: TGTGCCACCAGCAGAGACGGACTAGGGCAAGAGACCCAGTACTTC
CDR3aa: CATSRDGLGQETQYF

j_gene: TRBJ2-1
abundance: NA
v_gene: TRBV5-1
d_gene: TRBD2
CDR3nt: TGCGCCAGCAGCTTGGCCGTAGCGGGGGGGATCGCCCGATACAATGAGCAGTTCTTC
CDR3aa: CASSLAVAGGIARYNEQFF

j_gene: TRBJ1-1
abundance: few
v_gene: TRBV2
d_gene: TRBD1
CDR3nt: TGTGCCAGCACCCGGGACAGGGGAGAGACTGAAGCTTTCTTT
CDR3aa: CASTRDRGETEAFF

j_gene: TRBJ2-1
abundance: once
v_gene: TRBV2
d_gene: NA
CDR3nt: TGTGCCAGCAGTGGTGGCTCCTACAATGAGCAGTTCTTC
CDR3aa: CASSGGSYNEQFF

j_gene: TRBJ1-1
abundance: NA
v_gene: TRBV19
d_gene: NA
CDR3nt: TGTGCCAGTAGTATAGGTCCACAGGGAAAGAACACTGAAGCTTTCTTT
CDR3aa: CASSIGPQGKNTEAFF

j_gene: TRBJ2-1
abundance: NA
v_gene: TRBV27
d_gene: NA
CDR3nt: TGTGCCAGCAGTTCCACCAATGAGCAGTTCTTC
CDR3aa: CASSSTNEQFF

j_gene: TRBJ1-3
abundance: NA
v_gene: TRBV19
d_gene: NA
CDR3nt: TGTGCCAGTAGGAGAGCAGGGGCTGGAAACACCATATATTTT
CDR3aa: CASRRAGAGNTIYF

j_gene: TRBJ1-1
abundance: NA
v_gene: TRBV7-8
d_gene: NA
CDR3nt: TGTGCCAGCAGCCTATATATGAACACTGAAGCTTTCTTT
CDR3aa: CASSLYMNTEAFF

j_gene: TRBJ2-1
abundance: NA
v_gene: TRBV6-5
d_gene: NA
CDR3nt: TGTGCCAGCAGTTACTACAGGGCCGACAAGGGGCAGTTCTTC
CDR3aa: CASSYYRADKGQFF

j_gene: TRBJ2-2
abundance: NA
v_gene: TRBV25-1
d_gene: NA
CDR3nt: TGTGCCAGCAGTGATGGGGGTGGACTAAAAAACACCGGGGAGCTGTTTTTT
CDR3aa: CASSDGGGLKNTGELFF

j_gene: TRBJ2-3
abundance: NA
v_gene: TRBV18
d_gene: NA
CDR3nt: TGTGCCAGCTCACCAATAGCCGGGGCCCACGGAACAGATACGCAGTATTTT
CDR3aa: CASSPIAGAHGTDTQYF

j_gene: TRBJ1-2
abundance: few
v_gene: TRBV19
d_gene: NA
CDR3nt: TGTGCCAGTAGCCCCGGTTGGGGGGGCTATGGCTACACCTTC
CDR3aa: CASSPGWGGYGYTF

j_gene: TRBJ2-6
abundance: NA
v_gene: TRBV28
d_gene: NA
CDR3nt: TGTGCCAGCAGCCCACAGGGAGCTGGGGCCAACGTCCTGACTTTC
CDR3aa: CASSPQGAGANVLTF

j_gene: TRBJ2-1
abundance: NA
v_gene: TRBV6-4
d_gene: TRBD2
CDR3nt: TGTGCCAGCAGCCGTGGACTAGCCTCCTACAATGAGCAGTTCTTC
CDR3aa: CASSRGLASYNEQFF

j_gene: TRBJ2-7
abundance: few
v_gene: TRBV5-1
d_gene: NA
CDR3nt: TGCGCCAGCAGCTACATCACTAGCTCCTACGAGCAGTACTTC
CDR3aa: CASSYITSSYEQYF

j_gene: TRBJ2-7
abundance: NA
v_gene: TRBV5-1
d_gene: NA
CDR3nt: TGCGCCAGCAGCCAGGGAGGACCACCCTACGAGCAGTACTTC
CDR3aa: CASSQGGPPYEQYF

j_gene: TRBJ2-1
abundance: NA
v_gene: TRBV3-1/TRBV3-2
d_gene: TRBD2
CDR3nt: TGTGCCAGCAGCCAGACTGGGGGGGGACATGAGCAGTTCTTC
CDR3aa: CASSQTGGGHEQFF

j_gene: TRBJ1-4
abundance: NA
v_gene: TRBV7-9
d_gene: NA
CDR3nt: TGTGCCAGCAGCTTCAACAGGGCAACTAATGAAAAACTGTTTTTT
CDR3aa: CASSFNRATNEKLFF

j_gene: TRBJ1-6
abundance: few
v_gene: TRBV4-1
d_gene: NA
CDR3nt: TGCGCCAGCAGCCAGAAGGGGGGGGAATCACCCCTCCACTTT
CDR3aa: CASSQKGGESPLHF

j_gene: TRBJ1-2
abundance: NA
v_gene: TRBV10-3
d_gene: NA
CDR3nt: TGTGCCATCAGTGAGCGCGGTACAGCGAACTATGGCTACACCTTC
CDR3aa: CAISERGTANYGYTF

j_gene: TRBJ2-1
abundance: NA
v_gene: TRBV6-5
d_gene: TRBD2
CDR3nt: TGTGCCAGCAGCGGGGGGACTTTCCCAGGCAATGAGCAGTTCTTC
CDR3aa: CASSGGTFPGNEQFF

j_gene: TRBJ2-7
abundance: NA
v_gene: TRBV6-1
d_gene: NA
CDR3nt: TGTGCCAGCAGTGAAGCGTACATCCGAGCCTACGAGCAGTACTTC
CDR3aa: CASSEAYIRAYEQYF

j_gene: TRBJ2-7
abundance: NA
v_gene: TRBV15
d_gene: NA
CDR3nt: TGTGCCACCAGCAGAGAATTCGCCTACGAGCAGTACTTC
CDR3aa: CATSREFAYEQYF